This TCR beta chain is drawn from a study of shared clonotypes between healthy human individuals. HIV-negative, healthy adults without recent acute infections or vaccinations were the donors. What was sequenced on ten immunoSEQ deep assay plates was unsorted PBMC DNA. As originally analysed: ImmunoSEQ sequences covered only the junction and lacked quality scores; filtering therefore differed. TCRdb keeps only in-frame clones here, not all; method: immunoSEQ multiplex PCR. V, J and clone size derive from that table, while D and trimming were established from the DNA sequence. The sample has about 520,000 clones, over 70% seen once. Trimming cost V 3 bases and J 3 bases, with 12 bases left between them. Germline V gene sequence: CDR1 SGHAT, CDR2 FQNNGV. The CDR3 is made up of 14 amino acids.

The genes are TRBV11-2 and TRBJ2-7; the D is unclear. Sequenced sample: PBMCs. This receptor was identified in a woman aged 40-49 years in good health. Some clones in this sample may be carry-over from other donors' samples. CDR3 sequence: CASSLAGRFYEQYF. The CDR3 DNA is TGTGCCAGCAGCTTGGCCGGACGGTTCTACGAGCAGTACTTC.